What follows is one TCR beta chain and its context. This sample stems from a study of blood T cell repertoires in COVID-19. Study background: Collection of acute and convalescent COVID-19 samples took place in the United States, Italy and Spain. T cells, B-cell-depleted T cells, or PBMCs supplied cDNA or gDNA.

This CDR3 is 17 amino acids long. The germline V gene encodes CDR1 LGHNA and CDR2 YNFKEQ. With V trimmed by 0 bases and J by 5 bases, 10 bases remained unmatched. As originally analysed: Using reference gene primer amplification, nucleated cell counts were estimated. Only in-frame clones appear in the TCRdb table, and some are missing; sequencing was by immunoSEQ multiplex PCR. From that table come the V and J calls and clone size; the DNA was used to work out D and trimming. The sample lists more than 130,000 clones; under 85% were seen once. This chain uses TRBV4-2 with TRBJ2-7; 10 nucleotides match TRBD2. The sequenced sample was peripheral blood. The clonotype comes from a human donor in a cohort sampled during active COVID-19. CDR3 bases: TGTGCCAGCAGCCAAGATGGTACAGCGGGGGGGCGAAACGAGCAGTACTTC. It is translated as CASSQDGTAGGRNEQYF.